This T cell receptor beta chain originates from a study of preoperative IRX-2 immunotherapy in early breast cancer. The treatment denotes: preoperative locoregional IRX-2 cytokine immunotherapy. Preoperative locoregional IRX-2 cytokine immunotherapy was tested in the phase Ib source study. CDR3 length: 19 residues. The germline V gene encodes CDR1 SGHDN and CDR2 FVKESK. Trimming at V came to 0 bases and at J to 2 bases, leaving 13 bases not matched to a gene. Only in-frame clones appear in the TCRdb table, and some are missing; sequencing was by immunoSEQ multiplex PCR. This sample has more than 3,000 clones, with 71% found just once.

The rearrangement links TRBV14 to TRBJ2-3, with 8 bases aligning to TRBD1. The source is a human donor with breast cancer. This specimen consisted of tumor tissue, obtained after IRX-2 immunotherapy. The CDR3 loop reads CASSQDRGRIIGYTDTQYF. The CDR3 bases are TGTGCCAGCAGCCAAGACAGGGGGCGCATCATTGGGTACACAGATACGCAGTATTTT.